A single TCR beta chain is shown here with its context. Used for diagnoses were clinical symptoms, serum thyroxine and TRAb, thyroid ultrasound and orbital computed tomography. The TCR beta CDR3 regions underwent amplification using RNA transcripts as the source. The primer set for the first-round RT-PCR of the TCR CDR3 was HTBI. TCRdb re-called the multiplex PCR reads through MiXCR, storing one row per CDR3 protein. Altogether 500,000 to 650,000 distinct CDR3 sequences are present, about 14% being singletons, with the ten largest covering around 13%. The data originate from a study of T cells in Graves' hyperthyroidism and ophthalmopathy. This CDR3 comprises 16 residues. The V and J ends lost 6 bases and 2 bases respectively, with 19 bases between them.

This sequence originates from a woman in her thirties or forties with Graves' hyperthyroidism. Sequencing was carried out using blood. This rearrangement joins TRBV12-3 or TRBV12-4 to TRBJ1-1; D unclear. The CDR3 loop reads CASSQAPPGLNTEAFF. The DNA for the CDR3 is TGTGCCAGCAGCCAAGCCCCGCCCGGACTTAACACTGAAGCTTTCTTT.